This TCR beta chain was identified in a study of T-cell memory formation after mild COVID-19. Whole-study findings and limits: Second-wave clones peaking on day 37 lacked confirmed SARS-CoV-2 specificity.

This clonotype was counted between two and nine times. Its matching antigen is unknown. From germline, CDR1 is DFQATT and CDR2 SNEGSKA (reference sequence). Trimming removed 4 bases from V and 3 bases from J, with 12 bases in between. This CDR3 has 13 amino acids. TCRdb analysed the 5' RACE reads with MiXCR anew, one entry per CDR3 protein. The table shows approximately 180,000 distinct CDR3 sequences, with under 20% occurring only once. The V and J genes are TRBV20-1 and TRBJ1-1; the D is unclear. Sequenced: PBMCs or a T cell subset sorted from them (not recorded which). The source is an adult woman who had mild COVID-19 (a few samples of this study predate the infection). Cell type and time point are not known. The CDR3, as DNA: TGCAGTGCTATTCGGGCCACCTACACTGAAGCTTTCTTT. Residues: CSAIRATYTEAFF.